Presented here are 18 T cell receptor beta chains from one specimen sequenced in a study of cytomegalovirus exposure and HLA in healthy donors (dated by TCRdb to the late 2010s). The method was the immunoSEQ multiplex PCR assay. For the multiplex PCR, a mixture combining 60 forward primers for TCR Vbeta segments and 13 reverse primers for TCR Jbeta segments was used. TCRdb mirrors the immuneACCESS table, restricted to in-frame sequences. Some clones are absent from its copies; in checked studies, under half trace to an unresolved V gene, and the reason for the others is unknown. This sample is represented by roughly 120,000 clones; around 10% of them were singletons. The leading ten clones occupy 3% of the sample. The sequencing sample was made of PBMCs. The source is a man aged 30 to 45 in good health and CMV-seronegative.

The rearrangement uses TRBV6-5 and TRBJ2-1; 12 bases agree with TRBD2. Germline CDR1 MNHEY, CDR2 SVGAGI. This CDR3 comprises 14 residues. The trim removed 5 bases at V and 7 bases at J, leaving 3 bases unmatched. The CDR3 region has the DNA TGTGCCAGCAGTGGACTAGCGGGGCTGAATGAGCAGTTCTTC. It encodes CASSGLAGLNEQFF.

This clone was seen a few times. The V and J genes are TRBV19 and TRBJ2-7, with 7 bases fitting TRBD2. Germline V CDR1 and CDR2: LNHDA, SQIVND (reference sequence). This CDR3 comprises 14 residues. The V and J ends lost 11 bases and 3 bases, in that order; junction bases with no gene match: 13. CDR3: CAASSGTMGYEQYF. DNA for the CDR3: TGTGCCGCCTCATCCGGGACTATGGGCTACGAGCAGTACTTC.

The CDR3 here is CASSLEGAVRMAFF. In nucleotides, the CDR3 is TGTGCCAGCAGTTTGGAGGGGGCAGTGAGGATGGCTTTCTTT. This rearrangement joins TRBV28 to TRBJ1-1; 7 positions agree with TRBD1. This CDR3 comprises 14 residues. From germline, CDR1 is MDHEN and CDR2 SYDVKM. V was pared by 3 bases and J by 11 bases, with 12 bases of the junction left unmatched.

This clone was found a few times. CDR3 nucleotide sequence: TGTGCCAGTAGTATAGCCTGGACAGAAAATGGGGGCTACACCTTC. Encoded protein: CASSIAWTENGGYTF. The rearrangement joins TRBV19 to TRBJ1-2; a weak D match, TRBD1 (6 bases). The CDR3 sequence is 15 residues long. Per germline, CDR1 LNHDA and CDR2 SQIVND (reference sequence). Trimming stripped 1 base from V and 8 bases from J, with 17 bases between.

The gene calls are TRBV13 and TRBJ1-5; no firm D call. Germline CDR1 and CDR2: PRHDT and FYEKMQ (reference sequence). There are 15 residues in the CDR3. Trimming removed 0 bases at V and 3 bases at J, with 9 bases between. The CDR3 DNA reads TGTGCCAGCAGCTTAGGGCGCGGGTTCAATCAGCCCCAGCATTTT. Translating gives CASSLGRGFNQPQHF.

The chain combines TRBV2 with TRBJ1-1, with D perhaps TRBD1 (5 bases). Germline V gene sequence: CDR1 SNHLY, CDR2 FYNNEI. CDR3 size: 13 residues. V shed 7 bases and J shed 2 bases, with 11 bases lying between them. In DNA form, the CDR3 reads TGTGCCAGCATTTTAAGGGGTAACACTGAAGCTTTCTTT. This gives the protein CASILRGNTEAFF.

The rearrangement joins TRBV4-1 to TRBJ2-5, with D possibly TRBD2 on 6 matching bases. The DNA end is more similar to TRBJ2-7, so the J call may be wrong. This CDR3 is 15 amino acids long. Germline V gives CDR1 MGHRA, CDR2 YSYEKL. The CDR3, as DNA: TGCGCCAGCGGAGGGAAGGAGGGCCGCTCCTACGAGCAGTACTTC. It yields the protein CASGGKEGRSYEQYF.

The CDR3 DNA sequence: TGTGCCATCAGTGCTTTCGGGAACACAGATACGCAGTATTTT. Protein sequence: CAISAFGNTDTQYF. The genes are TRBV10-3 and TRBJ2-3; a weak D match, TRBD2 (5 bases). The CDR3 extends over 14 amino acids. CDR1 and CDR2 from the germline V gene are ENHRY and SYGVKD. V was shortened by 4 bases and J by 2 bases, with 10 bases between the two germline ends.

V usage is TRBV28 and J usage is TRBJ1-1; 9 nucleotides agree with TRBD1. The ends lost 4 bases at V and 7 bases at J; junction bases unmatched: 4. Germline V gene data show CDR1 as MDHEN and CDR2 as SYDVKM. The CDR3 sequence is 13 residues long. CDR3 amino acids: CASSWTGEVEAFF. The CDR3 region has the DNA TGTGCCAGCAGTTGGACAGGGGAGGTTGAAGCTTTCTTT. Full variable domain (missing parts from reference TRBV28 and TRBJ1-1): DVKVTQSSRYLVKRTGEKVFLECVQDMDHENMFWYRQDPGLGLRLIYFSYDVKMKEKGDIPEGYSVSREKKERFSLILESASTNQTSMYLCASSWTGEVEAFFGQGTRLTVV.

This chain uses TRBV2 with TRBJ1-1, with 11 bases fitting TRBD1. The CDR3 is 13 amino acids. Per germline, CDR1 SNHLY and CDR2 FYNNEI. Trimming took 6 bases from V and 9 from J; bases not matched to a gene: 6. CDR3 coding DNA: TGTGCCAGCAGCCAAGGGACAGGGGGTAAAGCTTTCTTT. Translation: CASSQGTGGKAFF.

The chain couples TRBV30 to TRBJ2-7, with D possibly TRBD1 on 6 matching bases. V shed 5 bases and J shed 4 bases, with 18 bases lying between them. Germline V gene sequence: CDR1 GTSNPN, CDR2 SVGIG (reference sequence). The CDR3 is 14 residues long. The CDR3 region has the DNA TGTGCCTGGTCCAGGGGCCCGACGTCATACGAGCAGTACTTC. Translation gives CAWSRGPTSYEQYF.

This clone was counted a few times. This chain uses TRBV7-9 with TRBJ1-1; 9 bases are shared with TRBD1. Germline CDR1 SEHNR, CDR2 FQNEAQ (reference sequence). V shed 5 bases, J shed 4 bases, and the junction held 5 bases outside the gene matches. This CDR3 region has 14 residues. CDR3 loop: CASSAQQGATEAFF. CDR3 sequence (DNA): TGTGCCAGCAGCGCGCAACAGGGGGCCACTGAAGCTTTCTTT.

The chain has TRBV7-9 and TRBJ1-1; TRBD1 is a possible D gene (6 bases). Germline V gene sequence: CDR1 SEHNR, CDR2 FQNEAQ (reference sequence). V lost 3 bases to trimming and J lost 11 bases, with 19 bases between them. This CDR3 is 14 amino acids long. The CDR3, as DNA: TGTGCCAGCAGCTTCAGCGGGGGGCAGGGACTGGCTTTCTTT. Amino acid sequence: CASSFSGGQGLAFF. Full variable domain (remainder filled in from reference TRBV7-9 and TRBJ1-1): DTGVSQNPRHKITKRGQNVTFRCDPISEHNRLYWYRQTLGQGPEFLTYFQNEAQLEKSRLLSDRFSAERPKGSFSTLEIQRTEQGDSAMYLCASSFSGGQGLAFFGQGTRLTVV.

In its sample, this clone was seen a few times. This rearrangement joins TRBV27 to TRBJ2-3; 9 bases align to TRBD1. The junction had 13 bases not matched to a gene; V was cut back by 6 bases and J by 6 bases. From germline, CDR1 is MNHEY and CDR2 SMNVEV (reference sequence). The CDR3 totals 16 residues. The CDR3 reads CASRKNRDRVVDTQYF. The CDR3, as DNA: TGTGCCAGCAGAAAAAACCGGGACAGGGTTGTGGATACGCAGTATTTT.

The chain links TRBV4-3 to TRBJ2-1; 8 nucleotides align to TRBD2. The CDR3 is 14 residues long. Looked up from germline, CDR1 is LGHNA and CDR2 is YSLEER. Unmatched junction bases numbered 4, after V lost 0 bases and J lost 9 bases. The CDR3 DNA reads TGCGCCAGCAGCCAAGAGACTAGCGACGGTGAGCAGTTCTTC. Its protein is CASSQETSDGEQFF.

This clone appeared a few times. The chain has TRBV5-1 and TRBJ2-1, with 8 bases identical to TRBD2. V lost 3 bases, J lost 8 bases, and 16 bases stayed unmatched. Germline lookup yields CDR1 SGHRS and CDR2 YFSETQ. This CDR3 contains 17 residues. Here the CDR3 reads CASSSTGLGAGVYEQFF. The DNA for the CDR3 is TGCGCCAGCAGCTCAACAGGCTTAGGAGCGGGAGTCTATGAGCAGTTCTTC.

The rearrangement uses TRBV10-1 and TRBJ2-1; TRBD2 aligns across 7 bases. V trimming: 4 bases; J trimming: 0 bases; junction bases outside the gene matches: 6. Germline assignment: CDR1 WNHNN and CDR2 SYGVQD (reference sequence). This CDR3 comprises 16 residues. CDR3 coding DNA: TGCGCCAGCAGTGTCCGGGAGGCGAGCTCCTACAATGAGCAGTTCTTC. Its protein is CASSVREASSYNEQFF.

The rearrangement joins TRBV5-1 to TRBJ1-1; tentatively, D is TRBD1 (6 bases). CDR3 length equals 15 residues. The V end lost 0 bases, the J end lost 1 base, and 10 bases lay between the germline ends. Germline CDR1 SGHRS, CDR2 YFSETQ. The CDR3 DNA reads as TGCGCCAGCAGCTTGGTGGGACAAACGAACACTGAAGCTTTCTTT. Translating gives CASSLVGQTNTEAFF.